This T cell receptor (beta chain) was found in a study of T cells in Graves' hyperthyroidism and ophthalmopathy. Study-level results: The majority of expanded thyroid clonotypes above 0.001 also appeared in blood. Progression to ophthalmopathy was predicted a median of 6.5 months early. Ophthalmopathy could be told apart from stable hyperthyroidism with a 13 V-J model.

Subjects with ophthalmopathy showed a Clinical Activity Score no lower than 3, a NOSPECS grade no lower than 4, and a duration shorter than 3 months. CDR1 is SGHRS, CDR2 YFSETQ, per germline. Trimming left V 5 bases short and J 7 bases short, with 16 bases between. CDR3 length: 14 amino acids. Researchers amplified the TCR beta CDR3 regions from RNA transcripts. First-round RT-PCR targeting the TCR CDR3 was performed with the HTBI primer set. TCRdb re-derived calls from the multiplex PCR reads in MiXCR, one entry per CDR3 protein. Seen here are over 350,000 distinct CDR3 sequences, around 15% observed once, and the top ten hold around 28%. This clonotype was seen repeatedly, ten times or more. Its specificity is unknown.

The origin of this receptor is a man aged 50 or older with Graves' ophthalmopathy. V is TRBV5-1 and J is TRBJ2-1, with D possibly TRBD1 on 5 matching bases. Source material: blood. The DNA for the CDR3 is TGCGCCAGCAGAGGTTCAGGGCCGAGAAATGAGCAGTTCTTC. Amino acids: CASRGSGPRNEQFF.